Below are 16 T cell receptor beta chains sequenced from a single sample in a study of control samples from healthy donors and cancer patients. The data were produced by immunoSEQ multiplex PCR, yet TCRdb's version contains in-frame clones alone and is incomplete. The sample has 45,000 to 60,000 clones; around 90% are singletons. The material sequenced was PBMCs. These receptors were obtained from a young man with colorectal cancer.

This chain uses TRBV5-4 with TRBJ2-5; 7 nucleotides agree with TRBD1. This CDR3 is 13 amino acids long. CDR1 is SGHNT, CDR2 YYREEE, per germline (reference sequence). Trimming took 3 bases from V and 2 from J; bases not matched to a gene: 1. The CDR3: CASSSGQQETQYF. CDR3 nucleotides: TGTGCCAGCAGCTCGGGACAGCAAGAGACCCAGTACTTC.

This rearrangement joins TRBV19 to TRBJ1-1; D is undetermined. Trimming left V 2 bases short and J 4 bases short, with 17 bases between. Looked up from germline, CDR1 is LNHDA and CDR2 is SQIVND (reference sequence). The CDR3 is made up of 16 amino acids. CDR3 DNA: TGTGCCAGTAGTATACCCCTCGACTCTTATCGCACTGAAGCTTTCTTT. Encoded protein: CASSIPLDSYRTEAFF.

The chain recombines TRBV5-6 with TRBJ2-5; D not resolved. The V end lost 0 bases, the J end lost 0 bases, and 3 bases lay between the germline ends. The CDR3 has 13 amino acids. The germline gives CDR1 SGHDT, CDR2 YYEEEE. The CDR3 region has the DNA TGTGCCAGCAGCTTGGTTAACCAAGAGACCCAGTACTTC. Protein: CASSLVNQETQYF.

Note on this clone: The same CDR3 can be traced to other DNA sequences in this sample. This chain connects TRBV21-1 to TRBJ2-5; the table's D call, TRBD1, was not checked against the DNA. TRBV21-1 is flagged as a pseudogene. The CDR3 length is 13 residues. The CDR3 here is CASSKRRGETQYF. Here the CDR3 DNA reads TGTGCCAGCAGCAAGCGCAGGGGGGAGACCCAGTACTTC.

V and J are TRBV24-1 and TRBJ2-5; D is unresolved. V was trimmed by 0 bases and J by 4 bases, leaving 8 bases between them. The CDR3 totals 14 residues. The germline CDR1 and CDR2 sequences are KGHDR and SFDVKD. The CDR3 nucleotides read TGTGCCACCAGTGATTTGCTACCCCCAGAGACCCAGTACTTC. Residues: CATSDLLPPETQYF.

The chain joins TRBV4-1 to TRBJ1-1; D not certain. This CDR3 is 14 amino acids long. Germline V gives CDR1 MGHRA, CDR2 YSYEKL. V lost 3 bases and J lost 1, with 9 bases in between. The CDR3 loop is CASSQALGNTEAFF. CDR3 nucleotides: TGCGCCAGCAGCCAGGCCCTAGGGAACACTGAAGCTTTCTTT.

A remark on this clone: The sample contains more than one DNA sequence encoding this CDR3. The chain employs TRBV19 and TRBJ1-1; 7 bases fit TRBD1. The J segment lost 1 base and the V segment lost 5 bases, leaving 4 bases of the junction unmatched. CDR1 is LNHDA, CDR2 SQIVND, per germline (reference sequence). The CDR3 loop spans 14 amino acids. The CDR3 region has the DNA TGTGCCAGTAGTCCGGGACAGACGAACACTGAAGCTTTCTTT. Amino acids: CASSPGQTNTEAFF.

The chain carries TRBV29-1 and TRBJ1-2; no clear D gene. V was shortened by 6 bases and J by 3 bases, with 8 bases between the two germline ends. The CDR3 consists of 11 residues. Germline V gene data show CDR1 as SQVTM and CDR2 as ANQGSEA. DNA of the CDR3: TGCAGCGTCGCGGCCCACTATGGCTACACCTTC. Encoded protein: CSVAAHYGYTF.

This rearrangement joins TRBV19 to TRBJ1-2, with D unclear. Trimming took 0 bases from V and 7 from J, leaving 9 bases between them. Germline CDR1 LNHDA, CDR2 SQIVND (reference sequence). The CDR3 contains 13 residues. DNA for the CDR3: TGTGCCAGTAGTATAGATCGTGGGGTTGGCTACACCTTC. Its translation is CASSIDRGVGYTF.

V is TRBV5-4 and J is TRBJ2-1; D remains unclear. CDR1 and CDR2 (germline): SGHNT, YYREEE (reference sequence). The CDR3 contains 19 residues. With 2 bases removed from V and 2 bases from J, the gap between germline ends came to 23 bases. The CDR3 loop is CASSLSSSGSIKAYNEQFF. CDR3 DNA: TGTGCCAGCAGCTTAAGTTCATCCGGGTCGATTAAGGCCTACAATGAGCAGTTCTTC.

As DNA, the CDR3 is TGTGCCAGCAGCCAGGGACGGGGGCCCAACTATGGCTACACCTTC. Its protein is CASSQGRGPNYGYTF. The chain employs TRBV14 and TRBJ1-2, with a tentative D call TRBD1 (6 bases). V was pared by 3 bases and J by 2 bases, with 13 bases between. Germline V gives CDR1 SGHDN, CDR2 FVKESK. The CDR3 is made up of 15 amino acids.

V is TRBV5-1 and J is TRBJ1-4; D perhaps matches TRBD1 (5 bases). Trimming stripped 0 bases from V and 3 bases from J, with 15 bases between. This CDR3 region has 17 residues. Germline V CDR1 and CDR2: SGHRS, YFSETQ. In DNA form, the CDR3 reads TGCGCCAGCAGCTTGGTCGGCAGGGTGGCATCTAATGAAAAACTGTTTTTT. It is translated as CASSLVGRVASNEKLFF.

The genes are TRBV10-2 and TRBJ1-1; 9 bases fit TRBD1. Germline trimming cut 8 bases from V and 4 bases from J; bases unmatched to any gene: 11. Germline values: CDR1 WSHSY, CDR2 SAAADI. The CDR3 consists of 15 residues. DNA of the CDR3: TGCGCCAGCGATCAGGGCGACAGGGGGAGCACTGAAGCTTTCTTT. Translated: CASDQGDRGSTEAFF.

CDR3 coding DNA: TGTGCCAGCAGTGAAGCGGACAGGCCAAAAAACATTCAGTACTTC. Translated, it gives CASSEADRPKNIQYF. V gene TRBV6-1 combines with J gene TRBJ2-4; 7 bases fit TRBD1. Germline lookup yields CDR1 MNHNS and CDR2 SASEGT. The CDR3 totals 15 residues. V shed 0 bases, J shed 4 bases, and the junction held 3 bases outside the gene matches.

The chain has TRBV6-6 and TRBJ2-7, with 11 bases aligning to TRBD2. The V gene's germline CDR1 is MNHNY and CDR2 SVGAGI (reference sequence). The CDR3 is 14 amino acids. After removal of 9 bases from V and 2 bases from J, the junction contained 6 bases not matched to a gene. This CDR3 is CASSLAGGPYEQYF. The CDR3 DNA is TGTGCCAGTTCTCTAGCGGGGGGACCCTACGAGCAGTACTTC.

The CDR3 protein is CASSLYQGRYGYTF. The CDR3 DNA follows: TGTGCCAGCAGTTTATATCAGGGACGCTATGGCTACACCTTC. The chain employs TRBV27 and TRBJ1-2; the D gene is possibly TRBD1 (5 bases). CDR1 MNHEY and CDR2 SMNVEV come from the germline V gene (reference sequence). Between the trimmed V and J ends, which lost 1 base and 4 bases, there was a span of 10 bases. The length of the CDR3 is 14 residues.